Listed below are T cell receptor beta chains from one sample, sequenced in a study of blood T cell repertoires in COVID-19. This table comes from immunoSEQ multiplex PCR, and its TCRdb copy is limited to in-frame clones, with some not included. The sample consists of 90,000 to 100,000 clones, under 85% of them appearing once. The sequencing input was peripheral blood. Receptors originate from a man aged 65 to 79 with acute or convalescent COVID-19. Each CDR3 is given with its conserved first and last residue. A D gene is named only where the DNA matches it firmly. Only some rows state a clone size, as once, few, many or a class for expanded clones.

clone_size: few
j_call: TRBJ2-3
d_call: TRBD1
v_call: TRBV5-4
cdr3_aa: CASHPGQDTDTQYF
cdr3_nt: TGTGCCAGCCATCCCGGACAGGACACAGATACGCAGTATTTT

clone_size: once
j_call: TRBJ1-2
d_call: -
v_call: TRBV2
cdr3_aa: CASRISEDYGYTF
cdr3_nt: TGTGCCAGCCGAATCTCCGAGGACTATGGCTACACCTTC

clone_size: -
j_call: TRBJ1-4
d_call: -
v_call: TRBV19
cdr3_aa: CASSSVDSFLGKLFF
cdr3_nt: TGTGCCAGTAGTAGCGTGGACAGCTTTTTGGGAAAACTGTTTTTT

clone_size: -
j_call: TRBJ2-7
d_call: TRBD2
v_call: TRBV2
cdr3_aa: CATEGTSGVGQYF
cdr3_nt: TGTGCCACCGAAGGAACTAGCGGAGTGGGGCAGTACTTC

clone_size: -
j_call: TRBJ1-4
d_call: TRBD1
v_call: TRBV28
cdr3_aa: CASSITGGLEKLFF
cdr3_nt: TGTGCCAGCAGTATAACAGGGGGCTTGGAAAAACTGTTTTTT

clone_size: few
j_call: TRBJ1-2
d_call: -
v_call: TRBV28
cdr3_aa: CASSLHDRPGYTF
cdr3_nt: TGTGCCAGCAGTTTACATGACAGACCTGGCTACACCTTC

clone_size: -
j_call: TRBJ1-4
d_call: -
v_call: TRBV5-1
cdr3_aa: CASSLVAGTNEKLFF
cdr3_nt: TGCGCCAGCAGCTTGGTCGCGGGAACTAATGAAAAACTGTTTTTT

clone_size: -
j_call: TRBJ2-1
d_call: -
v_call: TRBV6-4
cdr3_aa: CASSDRAGLSYNEQFF
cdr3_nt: TGTGCCAGCAGTGACCGAGCGGGCCTTTCCTACAATGAGCAGTTCTTC

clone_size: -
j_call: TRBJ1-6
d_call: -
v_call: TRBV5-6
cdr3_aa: CASSYREKNSPLHF
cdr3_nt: TGTGCCAGCAGCTACCGGGAGAAAAATTCACCCCTCCACTTT

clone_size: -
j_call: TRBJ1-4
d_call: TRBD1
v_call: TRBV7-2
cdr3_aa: CASSPGQGLLGSTNEKLFF
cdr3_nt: TGTGCCAGCAGCCCCGGACAGGGACTTCTGGGTTCAACTAATGAAAAACTGTTTTTT

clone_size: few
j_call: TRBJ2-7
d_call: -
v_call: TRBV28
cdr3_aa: CASWTPSIGYEQYF
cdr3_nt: TGTGCCAGCTGGACTCCTAGTATAGGCTACGAGCAGTACTTC

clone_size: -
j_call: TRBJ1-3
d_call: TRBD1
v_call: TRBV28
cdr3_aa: CASKRTGGSGNTIYF
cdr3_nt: TGTGCCAGCAAGAGGACAGGGGGCTCTGGAAACACCATATATTTT

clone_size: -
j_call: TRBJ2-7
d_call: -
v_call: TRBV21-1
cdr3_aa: CASSKALQRRETLPYEQYF
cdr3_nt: TGTGCCAGCAGCAAAGCGCTCCAGAGGCGTGAGACTCTCCCCTACGAGCAGTACTTC

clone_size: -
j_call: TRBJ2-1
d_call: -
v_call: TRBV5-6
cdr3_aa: CASSLGRDRRYNEQFF
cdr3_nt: TGTGCCAGCAGCTTGGGGCGGGATAGGCGCTACAATGAGCAGTTCTTC

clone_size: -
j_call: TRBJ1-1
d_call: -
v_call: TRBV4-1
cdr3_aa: CASSAIARVNTEAFF
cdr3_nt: TGCGCCAGCAGCGCAATCGCCCGCGTGAACACTGAAGCTTTCTTT

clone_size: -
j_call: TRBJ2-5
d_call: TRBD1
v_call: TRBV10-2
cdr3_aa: CASKIGTGGRGETQYF
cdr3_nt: TGCGCCAGTAAAATCGGGACAGGGGGCAGGGGAGAGACCCAGTACTTC

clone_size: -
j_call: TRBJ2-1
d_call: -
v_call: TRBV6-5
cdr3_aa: CASSRAGPTYNEQFF
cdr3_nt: TGTGCCAGCAGTAGGGCGGGACCTACGTACAATGAGCAGTTCTTC

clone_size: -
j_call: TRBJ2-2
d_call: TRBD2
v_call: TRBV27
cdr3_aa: CASSLSGLAETGGELFF
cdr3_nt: TGTGCCAGCAGTTTATCCGGACTAGCGGAAACGGGCGGGGAGCTGTTTTTT

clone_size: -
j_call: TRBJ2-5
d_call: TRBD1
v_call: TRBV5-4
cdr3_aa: CASSPGQGIGETQYF
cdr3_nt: TGTGCCAGCAGCCCCGGACAGGGGATTGGAGAGACCCAGTACTTC

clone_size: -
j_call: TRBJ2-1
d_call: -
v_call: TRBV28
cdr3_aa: CASRPGGFIFSYNEQFF
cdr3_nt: TGTGCCAGCCGCCCGGGCGGGTTTATCTTCTCCTACAATGAGCAGTTCTTC

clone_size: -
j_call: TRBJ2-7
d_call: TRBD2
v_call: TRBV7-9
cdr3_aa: CASSLVPSGAYEQYF
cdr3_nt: TGTGCCAGCAGCTTAGTTCCTAGCGGGGCCTACGAGCAGTACTTC

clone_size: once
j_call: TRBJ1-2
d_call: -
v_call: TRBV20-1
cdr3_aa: CSARLGSGYTF
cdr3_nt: TGCAGTGCTAGATTGGGTAGCGGCTACACCTTC

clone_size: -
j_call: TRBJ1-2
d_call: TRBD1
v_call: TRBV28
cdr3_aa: CASSIQGTNYGYTF
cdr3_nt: TGTGCCAGCAGTATACAGGGGACTAACTATGGCTACACCTTC

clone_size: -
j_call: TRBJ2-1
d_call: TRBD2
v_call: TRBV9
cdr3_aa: CASSARGNYNEQFF
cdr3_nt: TGTGCCAGCAGCGCGCGGGGGAACTACAATGAGCAGTTCTTC

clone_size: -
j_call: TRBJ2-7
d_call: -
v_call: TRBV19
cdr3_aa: CASSLRETYEQYF
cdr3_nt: TGTGCCAGTAGTCTCAGGGAAACCTACGAGCAGTACTTC

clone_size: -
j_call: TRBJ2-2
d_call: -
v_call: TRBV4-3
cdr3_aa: CASSPDYGAGELFF
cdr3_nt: TGCGCCAGCAGTCCTGACTATGGGGCCGGGGAGCTGTTTTTT

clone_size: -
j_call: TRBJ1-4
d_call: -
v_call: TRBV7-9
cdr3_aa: CASSIKLVLAHEKLFF
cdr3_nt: TGTGCCAGCAGCATCAAGCTGGTCCTCGCCCATGAAAAACTGTTTTTT

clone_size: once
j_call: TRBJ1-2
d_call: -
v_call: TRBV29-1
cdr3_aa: CSVLGGELDYGYTF
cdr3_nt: TGCAGCGTCCTAGGAGGGGAATTAGACTATGGCTACACCTTC

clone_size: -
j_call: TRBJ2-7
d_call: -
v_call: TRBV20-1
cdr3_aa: CSASIGSYEQYF
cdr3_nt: TGCAGTGCTAGTATCGGGAGTTACGAGCAGTACTTC

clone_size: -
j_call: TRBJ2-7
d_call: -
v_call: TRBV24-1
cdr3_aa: CATSDLREQYF
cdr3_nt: TGTGCCACCAGTGATTTGCGGGAGCAGTACTTC

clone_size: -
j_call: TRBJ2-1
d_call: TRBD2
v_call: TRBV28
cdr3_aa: CASSGRREASYNEQFF
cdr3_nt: TGTGCCAGCAGCGGTAGGCGGGAGGCCTCCTACAATGAGCAGTTCTTC

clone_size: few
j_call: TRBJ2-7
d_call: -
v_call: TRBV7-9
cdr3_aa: CASSRVFNDEQYF
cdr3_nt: TGTGCCAGCAGCCGGGTTTTCAATGACGAGCAGTACTTC

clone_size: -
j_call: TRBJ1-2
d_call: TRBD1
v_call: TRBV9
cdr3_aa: CASGRRDRGRGNYGYTF
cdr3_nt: TGTGCCAGCGGTCGAAGGGATAGGGGGCGCGGGAACTATGGCTACACCTTC

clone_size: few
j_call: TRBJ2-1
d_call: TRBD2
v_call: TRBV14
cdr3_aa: CASSRWTSGRGVNEQFF
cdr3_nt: TGTGCCAGCAGCCGCTGGACTAGCGGGAGGGGGGTAAATGAGCAGTTCTTC